Listed below are T cell receptor beta chains from one sample, sequenced in a study of shared clonotypes between healthy human individuals. Method: immunoSEQ multiplex PCR; TCRdb's copy keeps in-frame clones and lacks some. The sample yields about 2 million clones, roughly 94% seen once. What was sequenced was naive CD4+ T cells sorted from blood. These receptors were obtained from a man aged 18 to 29 in good health. CDR3s include the opening cysteine and the closing phenylalanine or tryptophan. Each record gives: D gene, V gene, clone size, J gene, CDR3 DNA, CDR3 protein. The D gene is left open where the match is weak. Some rows have no size entry. The others give once, few or many, or a class for an expanded clone.

d_gene: .
v_gene: TRBV2
abundance: once
j_gene: TRBJ2-1
CDR3nt: TGTGCCAGCAGCTATGCCAGGGGACCTTACAATGAGCAGTTCTTC
CDR3aa: CASSYARGPYNEQFF

d_gene: TRBD2
v_gene: TRBV6-1
abundance: .
j_gene: TRBJ2-1
CDR3nt: TGTGCCAGCAGAGGAGCGGGGGGGATGAATGAGCAGTTCTTC
CDR3aa: CASRGAGGMNEQFF

d_gene: TRBD1
v_gene: TRBV29-1
abundance: .
j_gene: TRBJ1-1
CDR3nt: TGCAGCGGCGTGGACAGGGCGGGAACTGAAGCTTTCTTT
CDR3aa: CSGVDRAGTEAFF

d_gene: .
v_gene: TRBV10-3
abundance: .
j_gene: TRBJ1-1
CDR3nt: TGTGCCATCAGTGCGGGGATTGGGGGCACTGAAGCTTTCTTT
CDR3aa: CAISAGIGGTEAFF

d_gene: .
v_gene: TRBV30
abundance: .
j_gene: TRBJ2-7
CDR3nt: TGTGCCTGGAAAGCGTTATCCTACGAGCAGTACTTC
CDR3aa: CAWKALSYEQYF

d_gene: .
v_gene: TRBV2
abundance: once
j_gene: TRBJ1-1
CDR3nt: TGTGCCAGCAGTGGACGGGCAACGGCTGAAGCTTTCTTT
CDR3aa: CASSGRATAEAFF

d_gene: TRBD2
v_gene: TRBV18
abundance: .
j_gene: TRBJ2-2
CDR3nt: TGTGCCAGCTCACCAGCTAGCGGGGGAACCGGGGAGCTGTTTTTT
CDR3aa: CASSPASGGTGELFF

d_gene: TRBD2
v_gene: TRBV27
abundance: .
j_gene: TRBJ2-7
CDR3nt: TGTGCCAGCATCCTAGGACTAGCGGGAAGGTACGAGCAGTACTTC
CDR3aa: CASILGLAGRYEQYF

d_gene: TRBD1
v_gene: TRBV6-6
abundance: .
j_gene: TRBJ1-2
CDR3nt: TGTGCCAGCCGTGACCGCGGACAGGTAGATGGCTACACCTTC
CDR3aa: CASRDRGQVDGYTF

d_gene: .
v_gene: TRBV9
abundance: .
j_gene: TRBJ2-1
CDR3nt: TGTGCCAGCAGCGTAGCTGGGAATAGGCTTGAGCAGTTCTTC
CDR3aa: CASSVAGNRLEQFF

d_gene: TRBD1
v_gene: TRBV7-7
abundance: .
j_gene: TRBJ2-1
CDR3nt: TGTGCTAGCAGCTTAGGGACAGGGAATGAGCAGTTCTTC
CDR3aa: CASSLGTGNEQFF

d_gene: TRBD1
v_gene: TRBV5-8
abundance: .
j_gene: TRBJ2-1
CDR3nt: TGTGCCAGCAGTTCCGGGACAGGGGAGTTCGATGAGCAGTTCTTC
CDR3aa: CASSSGTGEFDEQFF

d_gene: TRBD2
v_gene: TRBV18
abundance: .
j_gene: TRBJ2-1
CDR3nt: TGTGCCAGCTCACCAATGGTAACGGGGGGTTATAATGAGCAGTTCTTC
CDR3aa: CASSPMVTGGYNEQFF

d_gene: .
v_gene: TRBV6-5
abundance: .
j_gene: TRBJ1-6
CDR3nt: TGTGCCAGCAGCCAGGGAAATTCACCCCTCCACTTT
CDR3aa: CASSQGNSPLHF

d_gene: TRBD1
v_gene: TRBV5-6
abundance: .
j_gene: TRBJ1-5
CDR3nt: TGTGCCAGCAGCCTGGACAGGAGCAATCAGCCCCAGCATTTT
CDR3aa: CASSLDRSNQPQHF

d_gene: .
v_gene: TRBV12-5
abundance: .
j_gene: TRBJ1-4
CDR3nt: TGTGCTAGTGGTTTGTACCTGGGGGAAAAACTGTTTTTT
CDR3aa: CASGLYLGEKLFF